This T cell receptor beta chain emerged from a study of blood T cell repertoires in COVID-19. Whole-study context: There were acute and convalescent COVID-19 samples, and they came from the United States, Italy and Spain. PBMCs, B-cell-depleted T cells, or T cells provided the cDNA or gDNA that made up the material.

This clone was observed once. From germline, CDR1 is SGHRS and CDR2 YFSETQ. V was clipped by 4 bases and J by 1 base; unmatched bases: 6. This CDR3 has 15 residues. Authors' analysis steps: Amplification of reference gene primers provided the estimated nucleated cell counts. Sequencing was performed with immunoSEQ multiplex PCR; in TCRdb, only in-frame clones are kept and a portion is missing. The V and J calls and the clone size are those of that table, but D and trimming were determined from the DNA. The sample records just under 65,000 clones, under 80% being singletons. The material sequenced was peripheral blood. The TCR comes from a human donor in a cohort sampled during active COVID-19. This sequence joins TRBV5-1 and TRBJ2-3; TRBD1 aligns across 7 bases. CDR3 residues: CASSRQGDRTDTQYF. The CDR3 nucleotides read TGCGCCAGCAGCCGCCAGGGGGATCGCACAGATACGCAGTATTTT.